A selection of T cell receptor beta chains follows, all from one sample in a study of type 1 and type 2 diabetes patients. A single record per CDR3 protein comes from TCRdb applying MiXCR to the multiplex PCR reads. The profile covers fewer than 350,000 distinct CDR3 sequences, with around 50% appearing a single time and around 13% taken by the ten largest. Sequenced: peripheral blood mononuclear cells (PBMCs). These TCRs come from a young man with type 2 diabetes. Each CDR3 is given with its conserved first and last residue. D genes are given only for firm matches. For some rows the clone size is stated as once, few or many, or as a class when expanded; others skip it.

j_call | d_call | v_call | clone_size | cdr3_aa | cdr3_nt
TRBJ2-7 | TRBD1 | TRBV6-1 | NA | CASSYSPDRPTTQYF | TGTGCCAGCAGTTACTCCCCGGACAGGCCTACGACGCAGTACTTC
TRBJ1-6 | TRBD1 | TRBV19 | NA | CASSPGGRGYNSPLHF | TGTGCCAGTAGTCCAGGGGGTCGAGGGTATAATTCACCCCTCCACTTT
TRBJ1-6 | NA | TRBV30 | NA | CAWSLGVGRSPLHF | TGTGCCTGGAGTTTGGGGGTGGGAAGATCACCCCTCCACTTT
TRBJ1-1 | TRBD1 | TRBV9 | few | CASSVGGTGADTEAFF | TGTGCCAGCAGCGTAGGAGGGACAGGGGCGGACACTGAAGCTTTCTTT
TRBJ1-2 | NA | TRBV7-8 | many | CASSLSANYGYTF | TGTGCCAGCAGCTTATCCGCTAACTATGGCTACACCTTC
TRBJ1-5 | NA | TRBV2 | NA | CESRGYSNQPQHF | TGTGAATCTAGGGGCTATAGCAATCAGCCCCAGCATTTT
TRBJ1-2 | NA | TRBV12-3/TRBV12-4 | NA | CASREQGAPANYGYTF | TGTGCCAGCAGGGAACAGGGAGCCCCCGCTAACTATGGCTACACCTTC
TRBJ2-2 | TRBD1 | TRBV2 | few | CASSVGGQGNTGELFF | TGTGCCAGCAGTGTCGGGGGACAGGGAAACACCGGGGAGCTGTTTTTT
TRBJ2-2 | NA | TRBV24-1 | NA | CATSSGGTNTGELFF | TGTGCCACCAGTTCTGGGGGGACTAACACCGGGGAGCTGTTTTTT
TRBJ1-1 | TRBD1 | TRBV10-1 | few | CASSATGGPNTEAFF | TGCGCCAGCAGTGCCACAGGGGGGCCCAACACTGAAGCTTTCTTT
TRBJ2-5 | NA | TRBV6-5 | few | CASRPLLQETQYF | TGTGCCAGTCGACCACTCCTACAAGAGACCCAGTACTTC
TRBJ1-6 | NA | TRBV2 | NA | CARSTGPYNSPLHF | TGTGCCAGGTCCACAGGACCCTATAATTCACCCCTCCACTTT
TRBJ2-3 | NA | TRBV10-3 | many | CAIRTPGTDTQYF | TGTGCCATCAGGACGCCTGGCACAGATACGCAGTATTTT
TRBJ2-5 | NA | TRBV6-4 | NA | CASSDHPGETQYF | TGTGCCAGCAGTGACCACCCAGGGGAGACCCAGTACTTC
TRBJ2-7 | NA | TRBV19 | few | CASSVDLTYEQYF | TGTGCCAGTAGTGTGGATTTAACCTACGAGCAGTACTTC
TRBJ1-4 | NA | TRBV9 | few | CASGQPNEKLFF | TGTGCCAGTGGACAGCCTAATGAAAAACTGTTTTTT
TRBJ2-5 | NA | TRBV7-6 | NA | CASSPPLGQETQYF | TGTGCCAGCAGCCCTCCCCTCGGCCAAGAGACCCAGTACTTC
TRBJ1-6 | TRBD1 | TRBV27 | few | CASSLRSGGLSPLHF | TGTGCCAGCAGTTTAAGGTCAGGGGGCCTTTCACCCCTCCACTTT
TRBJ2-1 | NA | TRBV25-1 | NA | CASSDGGGNEQFF | TGTGCCAGCAGTGATGGTGGGGGCAATGAGCAGTTCTTC
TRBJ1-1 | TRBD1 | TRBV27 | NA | CASSPPSQGGTEAFF | TGTGCCAGCAGTCCTCCCTCCCAGGGGGGCACTGAAGCTTTCTTT
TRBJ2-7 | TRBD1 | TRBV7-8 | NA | CASSLAETGGSGQYF | TGTGCCAGCAGCTTAGCGGAGACAGGGGGGAGCGGGCAGTACTTC
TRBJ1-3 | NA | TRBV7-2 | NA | CASSQTSSGNTIYF | TGTGCCAGCAGCCAAACGAGCTCTGGAAACACCATATATTTT
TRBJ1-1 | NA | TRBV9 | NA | CASSLSWRAGDTEAFF | TGTGCCAGCAGTTTATCTTGGCGTGCGGGGGACACTGAAGCTTTCTTT
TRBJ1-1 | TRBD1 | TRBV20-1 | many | CSAGTANTEAFF | TGCAGTGCTGGGACAGCGAACACTGAAGCTTTCTTT
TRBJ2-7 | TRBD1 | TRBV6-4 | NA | CAISGGQGYEQYF | TGTGCCATCAGTGGGGGACAGGGTTACGAGCAGTACTTC
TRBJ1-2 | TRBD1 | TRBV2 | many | CASSRDSNYGYTF | TGTGCCAGTAGCCGGGACAGCAACTATGGCTACACCTTC
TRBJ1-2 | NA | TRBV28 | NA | CASSLYQGRDGYTF | TGTGCCAGCAGTTTATACCAGGGAAGGGATGGCTACACCTTC
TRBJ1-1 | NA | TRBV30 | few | CAWSDKADMNTEAFF | TGTGCCTGGAGTGATAAGGCCGACATGAACACTGAAGCTTTCTTT
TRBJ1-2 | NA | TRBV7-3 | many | CASSYLGFRGYTF | TGTGCCAGCAGCTACTTGGGGTTCAGGGGCTACACCTTC
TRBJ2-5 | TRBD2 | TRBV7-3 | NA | CASSRGGQETQYF | TGTGCCAGCAGCCGCGGGGGACAAGAGACCCAGTACTTC
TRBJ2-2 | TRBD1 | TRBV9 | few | CASSPDRAGFGELFF | TGTGCCAGCAGCCCCGACAGGGCCGGTTTCGGGGAGCTGTTTTTT
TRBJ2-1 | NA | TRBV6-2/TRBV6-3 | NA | CAISESINPRDSYNEQFF | TGTGCCATCAGTGAGTCGATCAATCCCCGAGACAGTTACAATGAGCAGTTCTTC
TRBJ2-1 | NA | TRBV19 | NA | CASSILGGRGKGYNEQFF | TGTGCCAGTAGTATACTCGGTGGGCGGGGCAAGGGCTACAATGAGCAGTTCTTC
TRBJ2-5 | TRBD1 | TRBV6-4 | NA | CASSGGLQGAVETQYF | TGTGCCAGCAGTGGTGGGTTACAGGGGGCCGTGGAGACCCAGTACTTC
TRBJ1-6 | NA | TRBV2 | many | CASNHSPEPNSPLHF | TGTGCCAGCAATCATTCGCCAGAGCCTAATTCACCCCTCCACTTT
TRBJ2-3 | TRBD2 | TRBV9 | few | CASSGSGGAADTQYF | TGTGCCAGCAGCGGAAGCGGGGGGGCCGCAGATACGCAGTATTTT
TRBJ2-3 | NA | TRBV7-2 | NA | CASSPGWGGAFTDTQYF | TGTGCCAGCAGCCCTGGCTGGGGGGGGGCCTTCACAGATACGCAGTATTTT
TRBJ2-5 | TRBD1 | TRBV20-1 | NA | CSANRGQETQYF | TGCAGTGCAAACAGGGGCCAAGAGACCCAGTACTTC
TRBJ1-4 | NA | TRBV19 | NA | CASSSAEELFF | TGTGCCAGTAGTTCAGCTGAAGAACTGTTTTTT
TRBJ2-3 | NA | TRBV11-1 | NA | CASSLARLSQQYF | TGTGCCAGCAGCTTAGCCAGACTGAGCCAGCAGTATTTT
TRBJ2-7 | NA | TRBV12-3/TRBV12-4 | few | CASSYSGAYEQYF | TGTGCCAGCAGTTACTCTGGGGCTTACGAGCAGTACTTC
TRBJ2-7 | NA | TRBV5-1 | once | CASSLYLGPGKYEQYF | TGCGCCAGCAGCTTGTATTTAGGCCCAGGGAAGTACGAGCAGTACTTC
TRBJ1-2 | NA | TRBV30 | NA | CAWSVQEGGYTF | TGTGCCTGGAGTGTACAGGAGGGTGGCTACACCTTC
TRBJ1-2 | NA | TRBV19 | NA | CASSIDSQGVYGYTF | TGTGCCAGTAGTATAGATAGCCAGGGCGTCTATGGCTACACCTTC
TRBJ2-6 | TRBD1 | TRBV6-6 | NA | CASSSPDRGPGTISGANVLTF | TGTGCCAGCAGTTCCCCGGACAGGGGCCCCGGTACCATCTCTGGGGCCAACGTCCTGACTTTC
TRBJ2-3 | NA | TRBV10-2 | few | CASSRGGGTDTQYF | TGCGCCAGCAGCAGGGGGGGGGGCACAGATACGCAGTATTTT
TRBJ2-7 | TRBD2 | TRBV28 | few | CASSPGGLAGGGSYF | TGTGCCAGCAGTCCCGGAGGGCTAGCGGGAGGAGGTTCGTACTTC
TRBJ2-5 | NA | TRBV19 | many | CASRKGETQYF | TGTGCCAGTAGGAAGGGAGAGACCCAGTACTTC
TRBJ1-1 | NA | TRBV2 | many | CASSGQGKNTEAFF | TGTGCCAGCAGTGGTCAGGGAAAGAACACTGAAGCTTTCTTT
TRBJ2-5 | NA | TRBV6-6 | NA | CAISEGGGTQYF | TGTGCCATCAGTGAAGGTGGGGGGACCCAGTACTTC
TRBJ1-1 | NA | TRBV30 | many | CAWTRGRDTEAFF | TGTGCCTGGACCCGTGGGAGGGACACTGAAGCTTTCTTT